The rows below give T cell receptor beta chains drawn from one sample of a study of T cells after yellow fever vaccination. TCRdb reprocessed the 5' RACE reads with MiXCR, giving one entry per CDR3 protein. The sample carries roughly 350,000 distinct CDR3 sequences, roughly 4.3% recorded once. This specimen was PBMCs, taken 5 days after the yellow fever booster vaccination. The receptors were gathered from a man younger than 35 who received the YFV17D yellow fever vaccine. Each CDR3 is given with its conserved first and last residue. A D gene is named only where the DNA matches it firmly. Clone size, where shown, is once, few, many, or a class for clones that have expanded.

V gene: TRBV20-1; J gene: TRBJ1-5; clone size: few; D gene: TRBD1; CDR3 protein: CSARVAGGQGNQPQHF; CDR3 DNA: TGCAGTGCTAGAGTCGCGGGAGGACAGGGGAATCAGCCCCAGCATTTT
V gene: TRBV12-3/TRBV12-4; J gene: TRBJ2-3; clone size: .; D gene: .; CDR3 protein: CASSTRTRTDTQYF; CDR3 DNA: TGTGCCAGCAGTACCCGGACGAGGACAGATACGCAGTATTTT
V gene: TRBV7-3; J gene: TRBJ2-2; clone size: few; D gene: TRBD1; CDR3 protein: CASSLGQGTSGELFF; CDR3 DNA: TGTGCCAGCAGCCTGGGACAGGGTACCTCCGGGGAGCTGTTTTTT
V gene: TRBV20-1; J gene: TRBJ1-2; clone size: few; D gene: .; CDR3 protein: CSAQAGQPYGYTF; CDR3 DNA: TGCAGTGCGCAAGCGGGACAACCTTATGGCTACACCTTC
V gene: TRBV28; J gene: TRBJ2-5; clone size: many; D gene: .; CDR3 protein: CASSLPARQETQYF; CDR3 DNA: TGTGCCAGCAGTTTACCCGCCAGACAAGAGACCCAGTACTTC
V gene: TRBV19; J gene: TRBJ2-1; clone size: few; D gene: .; CDR3 protein: CASSMRSLNEQFF; CDR3 DNA: TGTGCCAGTAGTATGCGTAGTCTCAATGAGCAGTTCTTC
V gene: TRBV7-9; J gene: TRBJ2-2; clone size: many; D gene: .; CDR3 protein: CASTPRLKEAGELFF; CDR3 DNA: TGTGCCAGCACCCCGCGGTTGAAAGAGGCCGGGGAGCTGTTTTTT
V gene: TRBV6-1; J gene: TRBJ1-1; clone size: few; D gene: .; CDR3 protein: CASSEQDNLNTEAFF; CDR3 DNA: TGTGCCAGCAGTGAACAGGATAACTTGAACACTGAAGCTTTCTTT
V gene: TRBV6-1; J gene: TRBJ1-2; clone size: many; D gene: .; CDR3 protein: CASSEEAGLNYGYTF; CDR3 DNA: TGTGCCAGCAGTGAAGAAGCAGGTTTAAACTATGGCTACACCTTC
V gene: TRBV7-2; J gene: TRBJ1-5; clone size: .; D gene: .; CDR3 protein: CASSQDSQPQHF; CDR3 DNA: TGTGCCAGCAGCCAGGACTCGCAGCCCCAGCATTTT
V gene: TRBV9; J gene: TRBJ1-5; clone size: few; D gene: .; CDR3 protein: CASSVDGNSNQPQHF; CDR3 DNA: TGTGCCAGCAGCGTGGACGGAAATAGCAATCAGCCCCAGCATTTT